These 7 T cell receptor beta chains were all obtained from the same sample, sequenced in a study of Ad26.COV2.S vaccination and SARS-CoV-2 variants. Treatment: around 19 received Ad26.COV2.S at low or high dose, single or two shots; about five received placebo; per-sample allocation not given. Collection of samples fell on day 63 after the first vaccine or placebo injection. The data were produced by immunoSEQ multiplex PCR, yet TCRdb's version contains in-frame clones alone and is incomplete. Here the sample spans hundreds of thousands of clones, 88% being singletons. The sequencing here drew on peripheral blood, taken in a trial of Ad26.COV2.S vaccine versus placebo. Source of these receptors: a person aged 18-65 years who received the Ad26.COV2.S COVID-19 vaccine or a placebo.

V gene TRBV4-2 combines with J gene TRBJ2-5; TRBD2 matches 8 bases. This CDR3 has 22 residues. V lost 1 base, J lost 5 bases, and 27 bases stayed unmatched. Germline V gene lookup returns CDR1 LGHNA and CDR2 YNFKEQ. The CDR3, as DNA: TGTGCCAGCAGCCAAGTGGTCGGTTTTGGTACTAGCGGATCTGATGAGAGGGAGACCCAGTACTTC. It yields the protein CASSQVVGFGTSGSDERETQYF.

This sequence joins TRBV6-5 and TRBJ1-2; the D is unclear. Germline CDR1 reads MNHEY; CDR2 reads SVGAGI. The ends were cut back, 5 bases at V and 4 bases at J, with 8 bases in the middle. This CDR3 has 12 residues. The CDR3 spells CASSTTSYGYTF. Written as DNA, the CDR3 is TGTGCCAGCAGTACGACAAGCTATGGCTACACCTTC.

The chain uses TRBV7-3 and TRBJ2-5; D not certain. The CDR3 has 15 amino acids. The ends were cut back, 1 base at V and 2 bases at J, with 11 bases in the middle. CDR1 SGHTA and CDR2 FQGTGA come from the germline V gene. The CDR3 nucleotides read TGTGCCAGCAGCTTAAATCTTGGCAGACAAGAGACCCAGTACTTC. Protein: CASSLNLGRQETQYF.

This clone was seen a few times. This chain links TRBV19 with TRBJ2-4; D tentatively fits TRBD1 or TRBD2 (5 bases each). V gave up 5 bases and J gave up 1 base, with 15 bases separating them. This CDR3 has 16 residues. CDR1 is LNHDA and CDR2 is SQIVND in the germline V gene (reference sequence). The CDR3 spells CASSAVVREAKNIQYF. DNA for the CDR3: TGTGCCAGTAGTGCTGTGGTCAGGGAGGCCAAAAACATTCAGTACTTC.

The CDR3 DNA sequence: TGTGCCAGCAGTTTATCGTCGGGGGAGTCCTACAATGAGCAGTTCTTC. Protein: CASSLSSGESYNEQFF. This chain links TRBV27 with TRBJ2-1, with a weak D call TRBD2 (6 bases). The V end was cut by 0 bases, the J end by 1 base, with 10 bases between. The CDR3 has 16 amino acids. Germline V gene lookup returns CDR1 MNHEY and CDR2 SMNVEV (reference sequence).

The CDR3 coding sequence is TGCGCCAGCAGCCTCGACTTGGGCACTGAAGCTTTCTTT. Translation: CASSLDLGTEAFF. The chain carries TRBV4-3 and TRBJ1-1; no definite D call. Trimming took off 4 bases at V and 4 bases at J, with 10 bases between the two ends. The CDR3 is 13 amino acids. Germline values: CDR1 LGHNA, CDR2 YSLEER.

The rearrangement links TRBV4-3 to TRBJ2-7; the D gene is possibly TRBD1 (5 bases). This CDR3 has 15 amino acids. Trimming cost V 0 bases and J 3 bases, with 12 bases left between them. CDR1 and CDR2 (germline): LGHNA, YSLEER. CDR3: CASSQDARQGYEQYF. DNA for the CDR3: TGCGCCAGCAGCCAAGATGCTCGGCAGGGCTACGAGCAGTACTTC.